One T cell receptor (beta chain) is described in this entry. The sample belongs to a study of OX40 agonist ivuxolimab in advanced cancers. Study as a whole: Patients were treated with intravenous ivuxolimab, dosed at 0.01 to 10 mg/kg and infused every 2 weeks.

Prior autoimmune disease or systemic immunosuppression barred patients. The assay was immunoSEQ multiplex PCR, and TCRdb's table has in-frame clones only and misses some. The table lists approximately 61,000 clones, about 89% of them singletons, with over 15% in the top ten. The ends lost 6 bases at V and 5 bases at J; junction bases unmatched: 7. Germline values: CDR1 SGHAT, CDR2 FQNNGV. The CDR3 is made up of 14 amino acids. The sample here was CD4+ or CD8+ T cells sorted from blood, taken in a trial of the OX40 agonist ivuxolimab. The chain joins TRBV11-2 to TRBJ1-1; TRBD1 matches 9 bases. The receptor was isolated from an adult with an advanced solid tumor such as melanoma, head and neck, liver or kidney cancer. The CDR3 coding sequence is TGTGCCAGCAGTATACAGGGGGCCTCGACTGAAGCTTTCTTT. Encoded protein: CASSIQGASTEAFF. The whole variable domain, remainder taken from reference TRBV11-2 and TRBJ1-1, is EAGVAQSPRYKIIEKRQSVAFWCNPISGHATLYWYQQILGQGPKLLIQFQNNGVVDDSQLPKDRFSAERLKGVDSTLKIQPAKLEDSAVYLCASSIQGASTEAFFGQGTRLTVV.